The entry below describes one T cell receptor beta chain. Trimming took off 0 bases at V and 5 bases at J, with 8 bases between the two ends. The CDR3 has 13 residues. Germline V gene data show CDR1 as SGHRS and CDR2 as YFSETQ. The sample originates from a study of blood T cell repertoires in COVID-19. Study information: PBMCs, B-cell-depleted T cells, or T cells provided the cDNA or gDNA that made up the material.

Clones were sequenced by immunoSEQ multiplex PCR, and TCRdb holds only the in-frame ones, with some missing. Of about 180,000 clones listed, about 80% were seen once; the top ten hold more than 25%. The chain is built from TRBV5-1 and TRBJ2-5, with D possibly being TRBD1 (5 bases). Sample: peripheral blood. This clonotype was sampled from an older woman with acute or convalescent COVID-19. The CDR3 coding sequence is TGCGCCAGCAGCTTGGGACAGAGGGAGACCCAGTACTTC. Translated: CASSLGQRETQYF.